This TCR beta chain originates from a study of T-cell memory formation after mild COVID-19 listed by TCRdb under 2021. Turning to the overall study: TCR sequence clusters from the two donors were largely donor specific. Longitudinal TCRalpha and TCRbeta repertoire sequencing tracked T-cell clones expanding and contracting after mild COVID-19 in a couple of donors. Two young, previously healthy adult volunteers made up the cohort, one male and one female.

Comment on this clonotype: What this receptor recognizes is not known. The input lacks base qualities; no much larger clone sits a single base away.

Paper-wide results and their limitations: Contracting CD4+ clones were located mainly in the CM and EM memory subsets, whereas CD8+ clones were found to be enriched in EMRA. The study covered only a couple of mild cases, and larger cohorts including severe cases with pre-infection samples were considered necessary. From day 15 to 85, contracting clones showed balanced CD4/CD8 phenotypes, whereas a second wave of clones that expanded from day 15 to 37 leaned towards CD4+. SARS-CoV-2 specificity was not confirmed for the second-wave clones peaking on day 37. Some responding clones were detected in pre-infection memory, which suggested that pre-existing cross-reactive memory T cells had joined the SARS-CoV-2 response.

The CDR3 runs 15 residues from the cysteine to the phenylalanine. The entry retains the CDR3 DNA only, 45 bases that are in frame from base 1. V loses 6 bases of germline sequence and J loses 5 bases, and the interval between the two ends is 16 bases. Ficoll-Paque density gradient centrifugation was the method used to isolate PBMCs. Sequencing instrument: Illumina NovaSeq 6000. TCRalpha and TCRbeta cDNA libraries were built by 5'RACE with constant-segment primers, adding sample barcodes and unique molecular identifiers. RNA was extracted from every sample with Trizol reagent. The libraries were amplified in two PCR steps, and the second step added a second sample barcode and Illumina TruSeq adapters. Sequencing of the libraries was done on an Illumina NovaSeq, producing 2 x 150 bp paired-end reads. The study's processing was this. With migec v1.2.7, reads were demultiplexed and then collapsed into UMI-guided consensus sequences. Using mixcr v2.1.11, the UMI consensuses were aligned to TRA and TRB V and J templates and assembled into clonotypes. A clonotype was counted as expanded or contracted only if both edgeR and NoisET called the change significant, with noise models trained on biological replicates. edgeR calls used a false discovery rate-adjusted p below 0.01 and a log2 fold-change threshold of 1. As an exploratory analysis of dynamics, max-normalized trajectories of the 1000 most abundant clonotypes were examined by PCA with hierarchical clustering. Separately sequenced CD4+ and CD8+ repertoires were used to assign the CD4 or CD8 phenotype of responding clones. Through fastp at Q25 and MiXCR, TCRdb rebuilt clones from the public reads, retaining in-frame beta chains. Every entry covers one CDR3 protein and lists the most common genes and DNA from its rows. These V and J calls rely on TCRdb rather than the paper's analysis. Recorded for this sample are about 240,000 distinct CDR3 sequences; approximately 10% of them occurred a single time. Approximately 20% of the sample comes from the top ten.

Sequenced sample: PBMCs or a T cell subset sorted from them (not recorded which). The chain is made from TRBV12-3 or TRBV12-4 and TRBJ2-2; the D region is possibly TRBD1 or TRBD2, each matching across 6 bases. This receptor was obtained from a man aged 18 to 35 who had mild COVID-19 (a few samples of this study predate the infection). The sample titles of this study are shuffled in the database, so cell type and time point are left out; the donor was told from shared clones. The CDR3 protein is CASRLWGAGTGELFF. At the DNA level, the sequence is TGTGCCAGCAGACTATGGGGGGCTGGAACCGGGGAGCTGTTTTTT.